The next 29 T cell receptor beta chains were all read from a single sample in a study of cytomegalovirus exposure and HLA in healthy donors. Use of 60 Vbeta and 13 Jbeta primers characterized the PCR. Generated by immunoSEQ multiplex PCR, the TCRdb table keeps only in-frame clones and is missing some. The sample records some 150,000 clones, 80% being singletons. Sequenced sample: PBMCs. Receptors were obtained from a man younger than 35 in good health and CMV-seropositive.

This clone occurred many times. This sequence joins TRBV6-4 and TRBJ2-3, with 14 bases identical to TRBD2. The CDR3 sequence is 19 residues long. Trimming took 0 bases from V and 0 from J; bases not matched to a gene: 5. The germline V gene encodes CDR1 MRHNA and CDR2 SNTAGT. The CDR3 nucleotides are TGTGCCAGCAGTGACTCGGGGACTAGCGGGGGCCTAAGCACAGATACGCAGTATTTT. The encoded protein is CASSDSGTSGGLSTDTQYF.

V and J are TRBV4-1 and TRBJ1-6; D perhaps matches TRBD1 (5 bases). This CDR3 region has 15 residues. V was trimmed by 4 bases and J by 9 bases, leaving 16 bases between them. Germline lookup yields CDR1 MGHRA and CDR2 YSYEKL. CDR3 amino acids: CASSPGMGLGSPLHF. The CDR3 DNA reads TGCGCCAGCAGCCCTGGCATGGGGCTCGGTTCACCCCTCCACTTT.

The chain employs TRBV6-1 and TRBJ2-7; 7 nucleotides line up with TRBD2. The germline V gene has CDR1 MNHNS and CDR2 SASEGT. V lost 2 bases to trimming and J lost 2 bases; unmatched junction nucleotides: 6. The CDR3 runs to 15 residues. CDR3 in amino acids: CASSETPSGPYEQYF. The CDR3 DNA reads TGTGCCAGCAGTGAAACCCCTAGCGGACCCTACGAGCAGTACTTC.

Comment on this clone: This specimen includes other DNA sequences encoding the same CDR3. This chain links TRBV5-1 with TRBJ1-1, with 8 positions matching TRBD1. The germline gives CDR1 SGHRS, CDR2 YFSETQ. V dropped 3 bases and J dropped 6; count of bases not matched to a gene: 7. The CDR3 spans 14 residues. CDR3 DNA sequence: TGCGCCAGCAGCTCCGGACAGGGTGAAGCTGAAGCTTTCTTT. It codes for CASSSGQGEAEAFF.

This clone was seen a handful of times. The chain joins TRBV6-5 to TRBJ1-2; 8 bases align to TRBD1. The CDR3 is made up of 14 amino acids. With 10 bases clipped from V and 7 bases from J, the junction kept 14 bases outside the gene matches. Germline V lookup: CDR1 MNHEY, CDR2 SVGAGI. The CDR3 nucleotides read TGTGCCACTTATCAAGGCAGGGGGCTAACTGGCTACACCTTC. Protein: CATYQGRGLTGYTF.

This chain uses TRBV6-1 with TRBJ1-1; 8 bases align to TRBD1. The CDR3 runs 13 residues. After removal of 4 bases from V and 7 bases from J, the junction contained 5 bases not matched to a gene. CDR1 and CDR2 from the germline V gene are MNHNS and SASEGT. The CDR3 DNA is TGTGCCAGCAGTGTCCACAGGGGGGGTGAAGCTTTCTTT. Encoded protein: CASSVHRGGEAFF.

The genes are TRBV29-1 and TRBJ2-7; 9 nucleotides align to TRBD1. Germline values: CDR1 SQVTM, CDR2 ANQGSEA. Trimming cost V 7 bases and J 2 bases; bases outside gene matches: 15. The CDR3 has 16 residues. CDR3: CSARSVPGQGAYEQYF. The CDR3 region has the DNA TGCAGCGCCCGTAGTGTCCCGGGACAGGGAGCCTACGAGCAGTACTTC.

V is TRBV6-6 and J is TRBJ2-4, with a tentative D call TRBD2 (5 bases). The germline V and J ends were trimmed by 8 bases and 8 bases, with 16 bases remaining between them. Germline V gene lookup returns CDR1 MNHNY and CDR2 SVGAGI (reference sequence). The CDR3 runs to 13 residues. CDR3 sequence reads: CASRPRETDIQYF. As DNA, the CDR3 is TGTGCCAGCCGACCAAGGGAGACGGACATTCAGTACTTC.

V is TRBV6-1 and J is TRBJ1-5; D is perhaps TRBD1 (6 bases). The CDR3 has 19 amino acids. CDR1 and CDR2 from the germline V gene are MNHNS and SASEGT. V was cut by 2 bases and J by 0 bases, with 20 bases left in between. As DNA, the CDR3 is TGTGCCAGCAGTGAATTGGCAGGGGCTTCCCCATATAGCAATCAGCCCCAGCATTTT. This translates into CASSELAGASPYSNQPQHF.

The chain links TRBV30 to TRBJ1-3; D is undetermined. The germline gives CDR1 GTSNPN, CDR2 SVGIG (reference sequence). CDR3 length equals 15 residues. Trimming cost V 1 base and J 0 bases, with 10 bases left between them. The CDR3 DNA reads as TGTGCCTGGAGTGGGGCCGACATCTCTGGAAACACCATATATTTT. This sequence encodes CAWSGADISGNTIYF.

The rearrangement links TRBV20-1 to TRBJ1-2, with no clear D. Trimming took 4 bases from V and 7 from J, leaving 10 bases between them. The CDR3 spans 11 residues. Looked up from germline, CDR1 is DFQATT and CDR2 is SNEGSKA (reference sequence). CDR3 region: CSANLIGGYTF. CDR3 bases: TGCAGTGCTAACCTTATCGGTGGCTACACCTTC.

V gene TRBV6-1 combines with J gene TRBJ2-7, with 11 bases that match TRBD2. With 7 bases clipped from V and 3 bases from J, the junction kept 5 bases outside the gene matches. The V gene's germline CDR1 is MNHNS and CDR2 SASEGT. The CDR3 consists of 14 residues. The CDR3 loop reads CASMLAGGDYEQYF. CDR3 nucleotide sequence: TGTGCCAGCATGCTAGCGGGAGGTGACTACGAGCAGTACTTC.

The J gene is TRBJ1-3, the V gene TRBV11-3; possible D gene TRBD1, 5 bases. The CDR3 loop spans 14 amino acids. The V and J ends lost 3 bases and 3 bases respectively, with 9 bases between them. Per the germline V gene, CDR1 is SGHNT and CDR2 is YENEEA. The CDR3 DNA sequence: TGTGCCAGCAGCTTCGGACATATTGGAAACACCATATATTTT. Translating it yields CASSFGHIGNTIYF.

V and J are TRBV27 and TRBJ2-1; tentatively, D is TRBD1 (6 bases). The ends were cut back, 3 bases at V and 3 bases at J, with 9 bases in the middle. The germline CDR1 and CDR2 sequences are MNHEY and SMNVEV (reference sequence). The CDR3 has 14 residues. CDR3 in DNA: TGTGCCAGCAGTTTCAGGGGCGACTACAATGAGCAGTTCTTC. Its protein is CASSFRGDYNEQFF.

This clone was seen only a few times. This rearrangement joins TRBV4-2 to TRBJ2-3; 7 bases line up with TRBD1. V dropped 4 bases and J dropped 6; count of bases not matched to a gene: 13. Germline CDR1 LGHNA, CDR2 YNFKEQ. The CDR3 sequence is 16 residues long. The CDR3 sequence: CASSRTGAWVGDTQYF. CDR3 in DNA: TGTGCCAGCAGCCGCACAGGGGCCTGGGTCGGTGATACGCAGTATTTT.

The rearrangement uses TRBV11-2 and TRBJ2-1; 12 bases agree with TRBD2. V was clipped by 7 bases and J by 9 bases; unmatched bases: 10. The CDR3 is 15 amino acids. Germline lookup yields CDR1 SGHAT and CDR2 FQNNGV. CDR3: CASTRLAGGPAEQFF. The CDR3 DNA sequence: TGTGCCAGCACCCGTCTAGCGGGAGGGCCCGCTGAGCAGTTCTTC.

The chain uses TRBV5-4 and TRBJ1-1, with D possibly being TRBD1 (6 bases). The ends were cut back, 4 bases at V and 8 bases at J, with 21 bases in the middle. This CDR3 spans 15 amino acids. Germline V gene sequence: CDR1 SGHNT, CDR2 YYREEE (reference sequence). The CDR3 DNA reads as TGTGCCAGCAGCCCGGCGATACAGGGTGGATCGGAAGCTTTCTTT. Protein: CASSPAIQGGSEAFF.

This clone was counted between two and nine times. The chain combines TRBV19 with TRBJ1-1, with TRBD1 matching 8 bases. CDR3 length equals 14 residues. V lost 4 bases to trimming and J lost 3 bases; unmatched junction nucleotides: 4. Germline lookup yields CDR1 LNHDA and CDR2 SQIVND (reference sequence). CDR3 DNA sequence: TGTGCCAGTAGTACAGGGGGCCGGGACACTGAAGCTTTCTTT. It translates to CASSTGGRDTEAFF. Full variable domain (missing parts from reference TRBV19 and TRBJ1-1): DGGITQSPKYLFRKEGQNVTLSCEQNLNHDAMYWYRQDPGQGLRLIYYSQIVNDFQKGDIAEGYSVSREKKESFPLTVTSAQKNPTAFYLCASSTGGRDTEAFFGQGTRLTVV.

The rearrangement links TRBV5-4 to TRBJ2-3, with a possible D match to TRBD2 (6 bases). The V and J ends lost 0 bases and 4 bases respectively, with 15 bases between them. The CDR3 extends over 16 amino acids. From germline, CDR1 is SGHNT and CDR2 YYREEE (reference sequence). The chain's CDR3 is CASSLDPGVSSDTQYF. The CDR3 DNA is TGTGCCAGCAGCTTGGACCCGGGAGTGAGTTCAGATACGCAGTATTTT.

The chain links TRBV30 to TRBJ2-5, with a weak D call TRBD1 (6 bases). The CDR3 totals 15 residues. Trimming shortened V by 2 bases and J by 5 bases, and 18 bases separated the two germline ends. The germline V gene has CDR1 GTSNPN and CDR2 SVGIG (reference sequence). The CDR3 nucleotides read TGTGCCTGGAGTCGGGCAGGGGAAATGAGGGAGACCCAGTACTTC. It encodes CAWSRAGEMRETQYF.

V is TRBV2 and J is TRBJ2-1; 11 nucleotides agree with TRBD1. CDR1 is SNHLY and CDR2 is FYNNEI in the germline V gene. Unmatched junction bases numbered 9, after V lost 6 bases and J lost 14 bases. The CDR3 covers 13 residues. For the CDR3, the DNA is TGTGCCAGCAGCGTCGCCGGGACAGGGGGAAAGTTCTTC. This translates into CASSVAGTGGKFF.

This chain links TRBV7-6 with TRBJ2-1; 8 positions match TRBD1. CDR3 length: 15 amino acids. The V gene's germline CDR1 is SGHVS and CDR2 FNYEAQ. V shed 5 bases, J shed 6 bases, and the junction held 9 bases outside the gene matches. The CDR3 sequence is CASSPWTGQVNEQFF. The CDR3 DNA reads TGTGCCAGCAGCCCCTGGACAGGGCAGGTCAATGAGCAGTTCTTC.

The chain is built from TRBV6-1 and TRBJ2-7; no definite D call. CDR3 length: 14 amino acids. Trimming shortened V by 3 bases and J by 3 bases, and 12 bases separated the two germline ends. In germline, CDR1 is MNHNS, CDR2 SASEGT. Written as DNA, the CDR3 is TGTGCCAGCAGTGAGATTGACAAAGGCTACGAGCAGTACTTC. Amino acid sequence: CASSEIDKGYEQYF.

The gene calls are TRBV30 and TRBJ1-3; no clear D. Germline V gene lookup returns CDR1 GTSNPN and CDR2 SVGIG (reference sequence). V shed 2 bases and J shed 7 bases, with 12 bases lying between them. The CDR3 spans 13 residues. Here the CDR3 reads CAWSRGRGNTIYF. CDR3 sequence (DNA): TGTGCCTGGAGTCGGGGTCGAGGGAACACCATATATTTT.

The chain joins TRBV25-1 to TRBJ1-1; 8 bases line up with TRBD1. This CDR3 has 15 amino acids. CDR1 MGHDK and CDR2 SYGVNS come from the germline V gene. The J segment lost 3 bases and the V segment lost 4 bases, leaving 7 bases of the junction unmatched. CDR3 sequence: CASSAHRGRDTEAFF. CDR3 sequence (DNA): TGTGCCAGCAGTGCCCACAGGGGGAGGGACACTGAAGCTTTCTTT.

J is TRBJ1-5 and V is TRBV2; no reliable D call. CDR1 and CDR2 (germline): SNHLY, FYNNEI. V was shortened by 5 bases and J by 5 bases, with 7 bases between the two germline ends. The CDR3 is 12 amino acids. CDR3 loop: CASSFSDQPQHF. The CDR3 DNA sequence: TGTGCCAGCAGTTTCAGTGATCAGCCCCAGCATTTT.

V usage is TRBV11-2 and J usage is TRBJ2-7, with D tentatively TRBD2 (6 bases). CDR3 length: 13 amino acids. Trimming shortened V by 4 bases and J by 2 bases, and 9 bases separated the two germline ends. Per the germline V gene, CDR1 is SGHAT and CDR2 is FQNNGV. The CDR3 sequence: CASSWGETYEQYF. Here the CDR3 DNA reads TGTGCCAGCAGCTGGGGGGAGACCTACGAGCAGTACTTC.

V is TRBV7-2 and J is TRBJ2-7, with 11 bases aligning to TRBD1. CDR1 is SGHTA, CDR2 FQGNSA, per germline. V dropped 5 bases and J dropped 7; count of bases not matched to a gene: 7. The CDR3 contains 14 residues. CDR3 in amino acids: CASSPRTGGREQYF. CDR3 bases: TGTGCCAGCAGCCCAAGGACAGGGGGCAGGGAGCAGTACTTC.

The chain is built from TRBV19 and TRBJ1-5; 10 bases agree with TRBD1. With V trimmed by 7 bases and J by 1 base, 10 bases remained unmatched. From germline, CDR1 is LNHDA and CDR2 SQIVND (reference sequence). The CDR3 loop spans 17 amino acids. The CDR3 protein is CASNTGTGDVSNQPQHF. As DNA, the CDR3 is TGTGCCAGTAACACCGGGACAGGGGATGTGAGCAATCAGCCCCAGCATTTT. Drawing the rest from reference TRBV19 and TRBJ1-5, the complete variable domain is DGGITQSPKYLFRKEGQNVTLSCEQNLNHDAMYWYRQDPGQGLRLIYYSQIVNDFQKGDIAEGYSVSREKKESFPLTVTSAQKNPTAFYLCASNTGTGDVSNQPQHFGDGTRLSIL.